These 30 T cell receptor beta chains came from one sample sequenced in a study of cytomegalovirus exposure and HLA in healthy donors. Vbeta (60) and Jbeta (13) primers were used in the PCR. Sequenced by immunoSEQ multiplex PCR; TCRdb stores in-frame clones only, minus some. Of 76,000 or so clones detected, around 80% appear once; the ten largest clones hold roughly 2.5%. Sample: PBMCs. The origin of the receptors is a man between 25 and 39 years old in good health and CMV-seronegative.

This clone was observed a few times. The chain has TRBV29-1 and TRBJ1-1; possibly TRBD1 for D (5 bases). The length of the CDR3 is 12 residues. V lost 4 bases and J 1 base, leaving 7 bases between the germline ends. Germline CDR1 and CDR2: SQVTM and ANQGSEA. The CDR3 DNA reads TGCAGCGTTGGGCAGGGGAACACTGAAGCTTTCTTT. Protein sequence: CSVGQGNTEAFF.

This rearrangement joins TRBV28 to TRBJ2-3, with TRBD2 as a possible D gene (6 bases). V was trimmed by 1 base and J by 5 bases, leaving 16 bases between them. The CDR3 has 16 amino acids. The germline V gene has CDR1 MDHEN and CDR2 SYDVKM. This CDR3 reads CASSLSGVPLLDTQYF. In DNA, the CDR3 is TGTGCCAGCAGTTTATCGGGGGTACCCCTCCTAGATACGCAGTATTTT.

J is TRBJ2-3 and V is TRBV4-3, with D uncertain. The CDR3 loop spans 13 amino acids. The V gene's germline CDR1 is LGHNA and CDR2 YSLEER. The V and J ends lost 0 bases and 3 bases respectively, with 4 bases between them. CDR3 nucleotide sequence: TGCGCCAGCAGCCAAGAGAGAACAGATACGCAGTATTTT. It codes for CASSQERTDTQYF.

V usage is TRBV7-2 and J usage is TRBJ2-1; 9 nucleotides match TRBD1. V shed 6 bases, J shed 6 bases, and the junction held 12 bases outside the gene matches. CDR3 length: 16 amino acids. CDR1 is SGHTA and CDR2 is FQGNSA in the germline V gene. The CDR3 protein is CASRTFTGQGFNEQFF. The DNA for the CDR3 is TGTGCCAGCAGGACCTTCACGGGACAGGGCTTCAATGAGCAGTTCTTC. Complete variable domain (other parts from reference TRBV7-2 and TRBJ2-1): GAGVSQSPSNKVTEKGKDVELRCDPISGHTALYWYRQSLGQGLEFLIYFQGNSAPDKSGLPSDRFSAERTGGSVSTLTIQRTQQEDSAVYLCASRTFTGQGFNEQFFGPGTRLTVL.

The gene calls are TRBV19 and TRBJ2-2; no firm D call. The CDR3 is 13 residues long. V dropped 7 bases and J dropped 4 bases, with 10 bases sitting between them. The germline CDR1 and CDR2 sequences are LNHDA and SQIVND (reference sequence). CDR3 amino acids: CASINRPTGELFF. CDR3 sequence (DNA): TGTGCCAGTATTAACAGACCCACCGGGGAGCTGTTTTTT.

The rearrangement joins TRBV13 to TRBJ2-7, with a weak D call TRBD1 (5 bases). Between the trimmed V and J ends, which lost 4 bases and 1 base, there was a span of 20 bases. Looked up from germline, CDR1 is PRHDT and CDR2 is FYEKMQ (reference sequence). This CDR3 is 17 amino acids long. The CDR3 spells CASSSLSRSTGSYEQYF. The DNA for the CDR3 is TGTGCCAGCAGCTCCTTGAGTCGATCAACAGGATCCTACGAGCAGTACTTC.

This clone was detected a few times. V is TRBV28 and J is TRBJ2-1, with D unresolved. V was pared by 5 bases and J by 4 bases, with 3 bases between. CDR3 length equals 11 residues. Germline CDR1 MDHEN, CDR2 SYDVKM. The CDR3 reads CASSQYNEQFF. In DNA, the CDR3 is TGTGCCAGCAGTCAATACAATGAGCAGTTCTTC.

V is TRBV9 and J is TRBJ1-2; unclear D gene. The CDR3 runs to 14 residues. Trimming took off 2 bases at V and 4 bases at J, with 12 bases between the two ends. Germline V gives CDR1 SGDLS, CDR2 YYNGEE. CDR3 sequence: CASSVYRESYGYTF. The CDR3 nucleotides read TGTGCCAGCAGCGTCTATCGGGAGAGCTATGGCTACACCTTC.

This clone was picked up one time. The chain is built from TRBV9 and TRBJ2-7; 13 bases match TRBD2. V shed 3 bases and J 9 bases; nucleotides not matched to a gene: 9. The CDR3 contains 15 residues. The germline V gene has CDR1 SGDLS and CDR2 YYNGEE. CDR3 nucleotides: TGTGCCAGCAGCGAGGGGACTAGCGGGGTCAGGGCGCAGTACTTC. It is translated as CASSEGTSGVRAQYF.

The V call is TRBV5-5, the J call TRBJ2-3; TRBD1 agrees at 7 bases. The CDR3 extends over 18 amino acids. CDR1 SGHKS and CDR2 YYEKEE come from the germline V gene (reference sequence). The V and J ends lost 0 bases and 1 base, in that order; junction bases with no gene match: 11. CDR3 loop: CASSLEGGTLRGTDTQYF. In nucleotides, the CDR3 is TGTGCCAGCAGCTTGGAAGGGGGCACACTAAGAGGCACAGATACGCAGTATTTT.

CDR3 protein: CASRTTGGTEAFF. The CDR3 DNA is TGTGCCAGCAGAACGACAGGGGGCACTGAAGCTTTCTTT. The V gene is TRBV6-6, the J gene TRBJ1-1, with 9 bases lining up with TRBD1. With V trimmed by 6 bases and J by 4 bases, 3 bases remained unmatched. Germline loops: CDR1 MNHNY, CDR2 SVGAGI (reference sequence). The CDR3 contains 13 residues.

The chain employs TRBV15 and TRBJ2-5, with a tentative D call TRBD1 (5 bases). CDR1 LNHNV and CDR2 YYDKDF come from the germline V gene (reference sequence). Deletions cut 4 bases from V and 2 bases from J, with 11 bases between. CDR3 size: 14 residues. CDR3: CATSTRRTQETQYF. The CDR3 DNA reads as TGTGCCACCAGCACCCGACGGACACAAGAGACCCAGTACTTC.

For this clone: A read error may account for a junction end that differs from germline. V gene TRBV6-5 combines with J gene TRBJ1-2, with a tentative D call TRBD1 (6 bases). Germline assignment: CDR1 MNHEY and CDR2 SVGAGI. The CDR3 is 14 residues long. The CDR3 spells CASGAPPQGFGYPF. In nucleotides, the CDR3 is TGTGCCAGCGGAGCCCCGCCTCAGGGGTTTGGCTACCCCTTC.

V is TRBV18 and J is TRBJ1-5; TRBD1 might be the D (6 bases). Germline V gene sequence: CDR1 KGHSH, CDR2 LQKENI. The CDR3 is made up of 18 amino acids. V shed 6 bases and J shed 2 bases, with 23 bases lying between them. The CDR3 protein is CASSPGPRQVGGNQPQHF. The CDR3 coding sequence is TGTGCCAGCTCCCCGGGACCAAGACAGGTCGGCGGCAATCAGCCCCAGCATTTT. Filled out from reference TRBV18 and TRBJ1-5, the complete variable domain reads NAGVMQNPRHLVRRRGQEARLRCSPMKGHSHVYWYRQLPEEGLKFMVYLQKENIIDESGMPKERFSAEFPKEGPSILRIQQVVRGDSAAYFCASSPGPRQVGGNQPQHFGDGTRLSIL.

As regards this clone: Within the sample, other DNA sequences also encode this same CDR3. The CDR3 protein is CAIRPQVDGSLGVAYF. CDR3 nucleotide sequence: TGTGCCATCAGACCTCAGGTTGACGGCTCCCTAGGGGTTGCGTACTTC. J is TRBJ2-7 and V is TRBV10-3, with D tentatively TRBD1 (5 bases). V shed 6 bases and J shed 12 bases, with 30 bases lying between them. CDR1 is ENHRY, CDR2 SYGVKD, per germline. The CDR3 length is 16 residues.

J is TRBJ1-5 and V is TRBV6-5, with D uncertain. Per germline, CDR1 MNHEY and CDR2 SVGAGI. The ends were cut back, 0 bases at V and 9 bases at J, with 6 bases in the middle. This CDR3 has 12 residues. CDR3 residues: CASSYSTGPQHF. In nucleotides, the CDR3 is TGTGCCAGCAGTTACTCTACCGGGCCCCAGCATTTT.

J is TRBJ1-1 and V is TRBV28; D is unclear. The CDR3 runs 15 residues. The germline V gene encodes CDR1 MDHEN and CDR2 SYDVKM. V was cut by 5 bases and J by 4 bases, with 17 bases left in between. CDR3 residues: CASSPHGSGSTEAFF. The CDR3 nucleotides are TGTGCCAGCAGTCCTCACGGATCCGGGTCCACTGAAGCTTTCTTT.

This chain connects TRBV27 to TRBJ2-1; 7 nucleotides match TRBD2. Germline V gene lookup returns CDR1 MNHEY and CDR2 SMNVEV (reference sequence). The CDR3 has 15 amino acids. V was pared by 4 bases and J by 6 bases, with 9 bases of the junction left unmatched. The CDR3 protein is CASSSSGTMGNEQFF. In DNA, the CDR3 is TGTGCCAGCAGTTCCTCCGGGACTATGGGCAATGAGCAGTTCTTC.

This chain connects TRBV27 to TRBJ2-7; 7 bases map to TRBD2. This CDR3 comprises 15 residues. Germline CDR1 and CDR2: MNHEY and SMNVEV (reference sequence). V was clipped by 6 bases and J by 0 bases; unmatched bases: 8. The CDR3 protein is CASSPTSAPSYEQYF. The DNA for the CDR3 is TGTGCCAGCAGCCCCACTAGCGCGCCCTCCTACGAGCAGTACTTC.

Notes on this clone: A junction end diverges from the germline sequence, so it may reflect a read error. This CDR3 is CASRLLFSPGQLYGYTF. CDR3 DNA sequence: TGTGCCAGCCGCTTACTATTTTCTCCGGGACAGCTGTATGGCTACACCTTC. The chain joins TRBV7-9 to TRBJ1-2; 7 bases are shared with TRBD1. The CDR3 has 17 residues. The germline gives CDR1 SEHNR, CDR2 FQNEAQ (reference sequence).

V gene TRBV5-1 combines with J gene TRBJ2-5; tentative D call: TRBD1 (5 bases). CDR3 length: 13 residues. Trimming left V 1 base short and J 1 base short, with 5 bases between. The germline V gene has CDR1 SGHRS and CDR2 YFSETQ. CDR3 in amino acids: CASSLRGQETQYF. The CDR3 DNA sequence: TGCGCCAGCAGCTTGAGGGGCCAAGAGACCCAGTACTTC.

This chain links TRBV9 with TRBJ1-2, with TRBD1 identical over 7 bases. The V and J ends lost 0 bases and 2 bases, in that order; junction bases with no gene match: 7. CDR1 is SGDLS and CDR2 is YYNGEE in the germline V gene. This CDR3 contains 16 residues. Written as DNA, the CDR3 is TGTGCCAGCAGCGTAGGATCGGGACAGATCAACTATGGCTACACCTTC. Its protein product is CASSVGSGQINYGYTF.

The chain uses TRBV7-2 and TRBJ2-6; unclear D gene. This CDR3 comprises 16 residues. Germline loops: CDR1 SGHTA, CDR2 FQGNSA. Trimming removed 2 bases from V and 0 bases from J, with 8 bases in between. The DNA for the CDR3 is TGTGCCAGCAGCTTATATTTGCGCTCTGGGGCCAACGTCCTGACTTTC. It translates to CASSLYLRSGANVLTF.

The V and J genes are TRBV5-1 and TRBJ1-4; D unresolved. CDR1 and CDR2 from the germline V gene are SGHRS and YFSETQ. Between the trimmed V and J ends, which lost 0 bases and 2 bases, there was a span of 11 bases. The CDR3 totals 16 residues. The CDR3 coding sequence is TGCGCCAGCAGCTTGGGAAACCGGGTCACTAATGAAAAACTGTTTTTT. Translated: CASSLGNRVTNEKLFF.

This chain connects TRBV14 to TRBJ2-4; 7 nucleotides align to TRBD2. Losses at the gene ends were 3 bases for V and 3 bases for J; bases not matched to a gene: 11. CDR3 length: 17 amino acids. Germline V CDR1 and CDR2: SGHDN, FVKESK. CDR3 DNA sequence: TGTGCCAGCAGCCAGGGGAGGGTCGCCTTGGGCAAAAACATTCAGTACTTC. Translating it yields CASSQGRVALGKNIQYF.

The chain joins TRBV19 to TRBJ1-5; 7 bases match TRBD1. The ends lost 3 bases at V and 4 bases at J; junction bases unmatched: 6. The germline V gene has CDR1 LNHDA and CDR2 SQIVND (reference sequence). CDR3 size: 15 residues. DNA of the CDR3: TGTGCCAGTAGTATCGGAAGGGGGCTTAATCAGCCCCAGCATTTT. Translated: CASSIGRGLNQPQHF.

The chain couples TRBV20-1 to TRBJ1-1, with D maybe TRBD1 (5 bases). The CDR3 totals 11 residues. The germline gives CDR1 DFQATT, CDR2 SNEGSKA (reference sequence). Trimming shortened V by 3 bases and J by 8 bases, and 10 bases separated the two germline ends. The CDR3 loop reads CSARRDLEAFF. The CDR3 bases are TGCAGTGCTAGGCGGGACCTCGAAGCTTTCTTT.

The chain employs TRBV14 and TRBJ2-7; D might be TRBD1 (5 bases). V was cut by 4 bases and J by 6 bases, with 13 bases left in between. CDR3 length: 13 residues. Looked up from germline, CDR1 is SGHDN and CDR2 is FVKESK. This CDR3 is CASSLAQGSEQYF. CDR3 nucleotides: TGTGCCAGCAGCCTGGCTCAGGGAAGCGAGCAGTACTTC.

This rearrangement joins TRBV28 to TRBJ1-1; D remains unclear. The germline V gene has CDR1 MDHEN and CDR2 SYDVKM. V was pared by 5 bases and J by 11 bases, with 12 bases between. CDR3 length: 11 residues. The CDR3 spells CASSHREWAFF. The CDR3 DNA reads as TGTGCCAGCAGTCACCGGGAATGGGCTTTCTTT.

The chain couples TRBV6-5 to TRBJ2-3, with TRBD2 matching over 7 bases. Germline lookup yields CDR1 MNHEY and CDR2 SVGAGI. V lost 6 bases and J lost 2; bases outside the gene matches: 8. The CDR3 covers 15 residues. The CDR3 loop reads CASSPLGGNTDTQYF. The CDR3 DNA is TGTGCCAGCAGCCCCTTGGGGGGGAACACAGATACGCAGTATTTT.